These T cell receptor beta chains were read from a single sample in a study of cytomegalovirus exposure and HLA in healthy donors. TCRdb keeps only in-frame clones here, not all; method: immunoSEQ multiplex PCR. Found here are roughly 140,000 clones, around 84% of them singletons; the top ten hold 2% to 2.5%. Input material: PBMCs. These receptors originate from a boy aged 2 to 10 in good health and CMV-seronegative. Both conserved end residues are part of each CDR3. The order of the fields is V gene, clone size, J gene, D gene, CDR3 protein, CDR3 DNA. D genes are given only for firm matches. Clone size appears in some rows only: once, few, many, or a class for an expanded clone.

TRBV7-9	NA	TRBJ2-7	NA	CASSPGYEQYF	TGTGCCAGCAGCCCCGGGTACGAGCAGTACTTC
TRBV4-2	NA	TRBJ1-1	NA	CASSQYGTAEEAFF	TGTGCCAGCAGCCAATATGGGACTGCAGAAGAAGCTTTCTTT
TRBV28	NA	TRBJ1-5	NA	CASSLNSLSNQPQHF	TGTGCCAGCAGTTTAAACAGTTTGAGCAATCAGCCCCAGCATTTT
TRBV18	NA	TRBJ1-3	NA	CASSPLRGADGNTIYF	TGTGCCAGCTCACCACTCCGGGGGGCGGATGGAAACACCATATATTTT
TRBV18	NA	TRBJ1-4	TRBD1	CASSPRDRLNEKLFF	TGTGCCAGCTCACCGAGGGACAGACTTAATGAAAAACTGTTTTTT
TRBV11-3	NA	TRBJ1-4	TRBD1	CASTGGPGVNTVRELFF	TGTGCCAGCACAGGGGGCCCCGGGGTGAACACAGTTCGGGAACTGTTTTTT
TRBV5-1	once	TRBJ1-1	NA	CASSLSGANTEAFF	TGCGCCAGCAGCTTGTCAGGGGCGAACACTGAAGCTTTCTTT
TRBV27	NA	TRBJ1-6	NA	CASSSRGRANSPLHF	TGTGCCAGCAGTTCCCGCGGGCGGGCGAATTCACCCCTCCACTTT
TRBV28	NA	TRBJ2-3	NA	CASSLGGDVEDTQYF	TGTGCCAGCAGTTTAGGGGGCGACGTAGAAGATACGCAGTATTTT
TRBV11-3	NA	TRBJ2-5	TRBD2	CASSQFLAGGPGETQYF	TGTGCCAGCAGCCAATTTCTAGCGGGAGGGCCAGGAGAGACCCAGTACTTC
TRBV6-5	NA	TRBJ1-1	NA	CASSYKIVTEAFF	TGTGCCAGCAGTTACAAGATAGTCACTGAAGCTTTCTTT
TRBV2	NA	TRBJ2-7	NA	CAPGSNRDGTYEQYF	TGTGCCCCCGGGAGCAACCGGGACGGCACCTACGAGCAGTACTTC
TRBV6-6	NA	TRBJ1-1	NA	CASSYASRAESAEAFF	TGTGCCAGCAGTTACGCCTCGAGGGCGGAATCGGCTGAAGCTTTCTTT
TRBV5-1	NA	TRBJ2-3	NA	CASSSIVTSTDTQYF	TGCGCCAGCAGCTCCATAGTTACTAGCACAGATACGCAGTATTTT
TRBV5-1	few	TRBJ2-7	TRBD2	CASSLEVSGGALSYEQYF	TGCGCCAGCAGCTTGGAGGTTAGCGGGGGGGCCCTCTCCTACGAGCAGTACTTC
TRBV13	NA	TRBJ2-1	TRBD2	CASSLEAGSPKFF	TGTGCCAGCAGCTTAGAAGCGGGATCTCCCAAGTTCTTC
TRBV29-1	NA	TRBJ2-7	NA	CSVGPVDSYEQYF	TGCAGCGTTGGCCCTGTAGACTCCTACGAGCAGTACTTC
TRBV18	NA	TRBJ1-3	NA	CASSPGLSSRLFPGNTIYF	TGTGCCAGCTCACCGGGTCTGTCAAGCAGGCTTTTTCCTGGAAACACCATATATTTT
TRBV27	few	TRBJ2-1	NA	CASSFRGLYNGGMFF	TGTGCCAGCAGTTTTAGGGGGCTTTACAATGGGGGGATGTTCTTC
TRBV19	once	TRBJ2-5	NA	CASSRERVGARETQYF	TGTGCCAGTAGTAGAGAGCGGGTGGGGGCGCGGGAGACCCAGTACTTC
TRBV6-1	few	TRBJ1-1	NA	CATAPEGVRTEAFF	TGTGCCACCGCACCTGAGGGGGTCCGGACTGAAGCTTTCTTT
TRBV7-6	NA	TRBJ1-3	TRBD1	CASSCRDSSGNTIYF	TGTGCCAGCAGCTGCCGGGACAGCTCTGGAAACACCATATATTTT
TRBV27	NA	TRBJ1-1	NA	CASSLQGIGVVNTEAFF	TGTGCCAGCAGTTTACAGGGGATTGGGGTGGTGAACACTGAAGCTTTCTTT
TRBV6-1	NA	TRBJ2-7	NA	CASNEGLGRIYEQYF	TGTGCCAGCAATGAGGGACTGGGGAGGATCTACGAGCAGTACTTC
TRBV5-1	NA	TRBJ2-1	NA	CASSFGGVKVHNEQFF	TGCGCCAGCAGCTTTGGAGGGGTGAAGGTACACAATGAGCAGTTCTTC
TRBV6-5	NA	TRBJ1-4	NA	CASGRSTNEKLFF	TGTGCCAGCGGCAGATCAACTAATGAAAAACTGTTTTTT
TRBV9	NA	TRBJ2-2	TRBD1	CASSARGQGTGELFF	TGTGCCAGCAGCGCGAGGGGGCAGGGCACCGGGGAGCTGTTTTTT
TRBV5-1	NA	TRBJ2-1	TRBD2	CASSLASLGSAGGPIEQFF	TGCGCCAGCAGCTTGGCGAGCTTGGGTTCAGCGGGAGGGCCGATTGAGCAGTTCTTC
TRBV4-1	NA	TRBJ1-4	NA	CASSRRQRAREKLFF	TGCGCCAGCAGCCGACGACAGCGAGCAAGGGAAAAACTGTTTTTT
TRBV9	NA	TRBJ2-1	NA	CASSVGGGAFNEQFF	TGTGCCAGCAGCGTAGGAGGGGGGGCATTCAATGAGCAGTTCTTC
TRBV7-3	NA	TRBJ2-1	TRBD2	CASSSLAGGYNEQFF	TGTGCCAGCAGCTCCTTAGCGGGGGGCTACAATGAGCAGTTCTTC
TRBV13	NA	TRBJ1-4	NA	CASSSPRQENEKLFF	TGTGCCAGCAGCTCCCCTCGGCAGGAAAATGAAAAACTGTTTTTT
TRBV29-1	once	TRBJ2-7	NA	CSVQGNYEQYF	TGCAGCGTGCAGGGAAACTACGAGCAGTACTTC
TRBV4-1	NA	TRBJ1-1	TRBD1	CASSHPRQGGSEAFF	TGCGCCAGCAGCCACCCGAGACAGGGTGGGTCTGAAGCTTTCTTT
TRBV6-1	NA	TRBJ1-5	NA	CATDLRDSLQHF	TGTGCCACCGATCTTAGGGACTCCCTCCAGCATTTT
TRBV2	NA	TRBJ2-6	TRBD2	CARGLAGQLSRSGANVLTF	TGTGCCAGAGGACTAGCGGGGCAGCTAAGCCGTTCTGGGGCCAACGTCCTGACTTTC
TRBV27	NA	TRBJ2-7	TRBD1	CASSLLPGQGRYEQYF	TGTGCCAGCAGTTTATTACCGGGACAGGGACGATACGAGCAGTACTTC
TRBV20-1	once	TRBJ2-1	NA	CSVRGFAQFF	TGCAGTGTCCGGGGGTTCGCGCAATTCTTC
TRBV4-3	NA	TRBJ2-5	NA	CASSQEARRETQYF	TGCGCCAGCAGCCAAGAGGCCCGGAGAGAGACCCAGTACTTC
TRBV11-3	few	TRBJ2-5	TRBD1	CASSLVQGRETQYF	TGTGCCAGCAGCTTAGTACAGGGGAGAGAGACCCAGTACTTC
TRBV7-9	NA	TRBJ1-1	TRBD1	CASSSQGTDTEAFF	TGTGCCAGCAGCTCACAGGGGACGGACACTGAAGCTTTCTTT
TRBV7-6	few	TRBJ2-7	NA	CASSLASSYEQYF	TGTGCCAGCAGCTTAGCTAGCTCCTACGAGCAGTACTTC
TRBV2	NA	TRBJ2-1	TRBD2	CASPSGVAYNEQFF	TGTGCCAGCCCCAGCGGGGTTGCCTACAATGAGCAGTTCTTC
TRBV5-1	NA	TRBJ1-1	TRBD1	CASGVGAGGLNTEAFF	TGCGCCAGCGGGGTGGGGGCAGGGGGACTGAACACTGAAGCTTTCTTT
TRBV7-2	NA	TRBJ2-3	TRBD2	CASSDNGGRATDTQYF	TGTGCCAGCAGCGACAACGGCGGGAGGGCCACAGATACGCAGTATTTT
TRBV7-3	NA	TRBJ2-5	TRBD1	CASSLNGQGAGTQYF	TGTGCCAGCAGCTTAAACGGACAGGGGGCCGGTACCCAGTACTTC
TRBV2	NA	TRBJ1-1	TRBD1	CASRGQMNTEAFF	TGTGCCAGCAGGGGACAGATGAACACTGAAGCTTTCTTT
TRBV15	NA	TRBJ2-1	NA	CATSRDYERAYNEQFF	TGTGCCACCAGCAGAGATTATGAGCGTGCCTACAATGAGCAGTTCTTC
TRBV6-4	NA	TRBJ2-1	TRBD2	CASSDSSGIGEQFF	TGTGCCAGCAGTGACTCGAGCGGGATTGGTGAGCAGTTCTTC
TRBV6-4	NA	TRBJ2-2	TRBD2	CASSTSAGGPGTGELFF	TGTGCCAGCAGTACCTCAGCGGGAGGGCCAGGCACCGGGGAGCTGTTTTTT
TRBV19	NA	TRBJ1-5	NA	CASSTRSGDGQPQHF	TGTGCCAGTAGCACCCGATCAGGGGACGGACAGCCCCAGCATTTT
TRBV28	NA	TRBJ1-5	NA	CASSLSGNQPQHF	TGTGCCAGCAGTTTATCGGGGAATCAGCCCCAGCATTTT
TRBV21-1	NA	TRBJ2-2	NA	CASSTLQRGRDRETGELFF	TGTGCCAGCAGCACATTACAGAGGGGTAGGGACAGGGAGACCGGGGAGCTGTTTTTT
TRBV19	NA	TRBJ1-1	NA	CASSIEVGRETANTEAFF	TGTGCCAGTAGTATAGAGGTAGGCAGGGAAACGGCGAACACTGAAGCTTTCTTT
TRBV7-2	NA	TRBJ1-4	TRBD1	CASSPGTGGEKLFF	TGTGCCAGCAGCCCTGGGACAGGGGGGGAAAAACTGTTTTTT
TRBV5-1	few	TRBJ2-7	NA	CASSWPPGGSYEQYF	TGCGCCAGCAGCTGGCCCCCCGGGGGCTCCTACGAGCAGTACTTC
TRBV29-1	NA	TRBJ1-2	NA	CSVVNGNGYTF	TGCAGCGTTGTCAACGGGAATGGCTACACCTTC
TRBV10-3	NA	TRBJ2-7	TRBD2	CAISGGGSSYEQYF	TGTGCCATCAGTGGGGGGGGGAGCTCCTACGAGCAGTACTTC
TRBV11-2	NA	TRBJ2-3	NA	CASSLGSGARTDTQYF	TGTGCCAGCAGCTTAGGATCAGGGGCCCGCACAGATACGCAGTATTTT